These 28 T cell receptor beta chains were sequenced from one sample in a study of T cell clonotyping in hematopoietic cell transplantation. The time point is: recipient sample about 28 days before transplant, after cytoreduction. TCRdb's copy holds only in-frame clones and misses some; the assay was immunoSEQ multiplex PCR. The sample lists about 41,000 clones, 80% to 85% occurring once. The sequences come from peripheral blood mononuclear cells, collected before stem cell transplant. These receptors all stem from a man aged 55 to 70 with myelodysplastic syndrome. Some clones in this sample may be carry-over from other donors' samples.

This clone appeared a single time. At one end, the junction sequence differs from germline, possibly due to a read error. This chain connects TRBV4-1 to TRBJ2-5; possible D gene TRBD2, 7 bases. CDR1 is MGHRA, CDR2 YSYEKL, per germline. The CDR3 consists of 18 residues. The CDR3 bases are TGCGCCAGCAGTCAAGATCCGGGGGGCTTGGGACTAAGAGAGACCCAGTACTTC. It encodes CASSQDPGGLGLRETQYF.

The chain recombines TRBV19 with TRBJ1-2; the match to TRBD1 covers 8 bases. Germline loops: CDR1 LNHDA, CDR2 SQIVND (reference sequence). With 6 bases clipped from V and 0 bases from J, the junction kept 6 bases outside the gene matches. This CDR3 has 15 residues. The CDR3 sequence: CASRGQGYANYGYTF. The CDR3 DNA reads as TGTGCCAGTAGAGGACAGGGATATGCTAACTATGGCTACACCTTC.

CDR3 bases: TGTGCCATCAGTGGAGGGCCCCAAGAGACCCAGTACTTC. This sequence encodes CAISGGPQETQYF. The chain recombines TRBV10-3 with TRBJ2-5, with D maybe TRBD2 (5 bases). V lost 4 bases to trimming and J lost 1 base, with 7 bases between them. The CDR3 is 13 amino acids. Germline assignment: CDR1 ENHRY and CDR2 SYGVKD.

V and J are TRBV10-3 and TRBJ2-2, with 8 nucleotides matching TRBD1. The CDR3 spans 15 residues. The junction had 4 bases not matched to a gene; V was cut back by 7 bases and J by 0 bases. CDR1 is ENHRY and CDR2 is SYGVKD in the germline V gene. The CDR3 coding sequence is TGTGCCATCAATATGGGACAGGCGAACACCGGGGAGCTGTTTTTT. Translation: CAINMGQANTGELFF.

The V call is TRBV7-2, the J call TRBJ1-1, with TRBD1 as a possible D gene (5 bases). V dropped 1 base and J dropped 8 bases, with 11 bases sitting between them. The CDR3 has 13 amino acids. Germline loops: CDR1 SGHTA, CDR2 FQGNSA. The CDR3 DNA follows: TGTGCCAGCAGCTTAGACTCAGGGTCAGAAGCTTTCTTT. This encodes CASSLDSGSEAFF.

The sample holds a few counts of this clone. The V and J genes are TRBV19 and TRBJ1-2; tentative D call: TRBD1 (5 bases). Germline CDR1 and CDR2: LNHDA and SQIVND (reference sequence). V lost 4 bases to trimming and J lost 4 bases, with 13 bases between them. The CDR3 runs to 14 residues. The CDR3 coding sequence is TGTGCCAGTAGTAGGGGGGGACGGAGCTATGGCTACACCTTC. Translation: CASSRGGRSYGYTF.

This sequence joins TRBV7-2 and TRBJ2-5; 9 nucleotides agree with TRBD2. The CDR3 extends over 18 amino acids. The trim removed 5 bases at V and 5 bases at J, leaving 18 bases unmatched. Germline V lookup: CDR1 SGHTA, CDR2 FQGNSA. Written as DNA, the CDR3 is TGTGCCAGCAGCCGCCGGGCCAGCGGGGGGACCACTCGGGAGACCCAGTACTTC. Amino acids: CASSRRASGGTTRETQYF. Complete variable domain (other parts from reference TRBV7-2 and TRBJ2-5): GAGVSQSPSNKVTEKGKDVELRCDPISGHTALYWYRQSLGQGLEFLIYFQGNSAPDKSGLPSDRFSAERTGGSVSTLTIQRTQQEDSAVYLCASSRRASGGTTRETQYFGPGTRLLVL.

The chain combines TRBV19 with TRBJ2-7; D gene uncertain. The germline gives CDR1 LNHDA, CDR2 SQIVND (reference sequence). V lost 3 bases and J lost 10, with 16 bases in between. This CDR3 contains 13 residues. CDR3 amino acids: CASSMGKYDPQYF. CDR3 bases: TGTGCCAGTAGTATGGGGAAATACGATCCACAGTACTTC.

The chain employs TRBV25-1 and TRBJ2-3; no clear D gene. Germline loops: CDR1 MGHDK, CDR2 SYGVNS. Trimming removed 6 bases at V and 5 bases at J, with 12 bases between. The CDR3 totals 13 residues. The CDR3, as DNA: TGTGCCAGCAGCTTTTCTAGTGTAGATACGCAGTATTTT. Residues: CASSFSSVDTQYF.

This clone was recorded once. This chain joins TRBV2 and TRBJ2-1, with D possibly TRBD2 on 7 matching bases. Trimming removed 6 bases from V and 5 bases from J, with 23 bases in between. Germline V gene lookup returns CDR1 SNHLY and CDR2 FYNNEI. The CDR3 extends over 17 amino acids. The CDR3 sequence: CASSALEFAGANNEQFF. CDR3 sequence (DNA): TGTGCCAGCAGCGCTTTGGAGTTTGCGGGGGCGAACAATGAGCAGTTCTTC.

This chain uses TRBV7-2 with TRBJ2-7; D tentatively fits TRBD1 or TRBD2 (6 bases each). Germline V gene data show CDR1 as SGHTA and CDR2 as FQGNSA. The length of the CDR3 is 15 residues. Deletions cut 5 bases from V and 7 bases from J, with 21 bases between. In DNA form, the CDR3 reads TGTGCCAGCAGCCCGCGGGACACGTCTAGGGGAGAGCAGTACTTC. Its translation: CASSPRDTSRGEQYF.

This chain connects TRBV11-2 to TRBJ1-6; tentatively, D is TRBD1 (6 bases). Trimming took off 4 bases at V and 11 bases at J, with 12 bases between the two ends. Germline V gene sequence: CDR1 SGHAT, CDR2 FQNNGV. This CDR3 has 13 amino acids. The CDR3 DNA reads as TGTGCCAGCAGCTCCCAGGGGTTCCCACCCCTCCACTTT. Protein: CASSSQGFPPLHF.

The chain employs TRBV7-2 and TRBJ2-7; D gene unclear. CDR1 is SGHTA and CDR2 is FQGNSA in the germline V gene. V lost 1 base to trimming and J lost 6 bases, with 4 bases between them. This CDR3 has 11 residues. Written as DNA, the CDR3 is TGTGCCAGCAGCTTAGTTGGCGAGCAGTACTTC. Translation gives CASSLVGEQYF.

The rearrangement links TRBV29-1 to TRBJ1-1; unclear D gene. V was pared by 8 bases and J by 5 bases, with 18 bases between. The CDR3 has 13 amino acids. Germline CDR1 is SQVTM and CDR2 is ANQGSEA. CDR3 sequence: CSPTKPGETEAFF. The CDR3, as DNA: TGCAGCCCAACTAAGCCGGGTGAAACTGAAGCTTTCTTT.

The V and J genes are TRBV6-6 and TRBJ2-3, with a tentative D call TRBD2 (5 bases). CDR3 length: 14 residues. In germline, CDR1 is MNHNY, CDR2 SVGAGI (reference sequence). Deletions cut 6 bases from V and 8 bases from J, with 18 bases between. Written as DNA, the CDR3 is TGTGCCAGCAGCCCCTCGGTGGAAGGAGGTACGCAGTATTTT. This gives the protein CASSPSVEGGTQYF.

The chain couples TRBV7-3 to TRBJ2-3; D may match TRBD1 or TRBD2 (7 bases each). V was shortened by 8 bases and J by 0 bases, with 18 bases between the two germline ends. The germline V gene has CDR1 SGHTA and CDR2 FQGTGA. The CDR3 contains 16 residues. CDR3 protein: CASAPGQGGSTDTQYF. CDR3 DNA: TGTGCCAGCGCCCCCGGCCAGGGGGGGAGCACAGATACGCAGTATTTT.

Comments on this clone: At one end the junction does not follow the germline gene, possibly because of a read error. The chain links TRBV6-5 to TRBJ1-2; perhaps TRBD1 as D (5 bases). There are 14 residues in the CDR3. CDR1 and CDR2 (germline): MNHEY, SVGAGI. The CDR3 spells CASRYSRQSAGYTF. In DNA, the CDR3 is TGTGCCAGCAGATACTCGAGACAGTCAGCTGGCTACACCTTC.

The chain recombines TRBV2 with TRBJ2-2, with a weak D call TRBD2 (7 bases). Per germline, CDR1 SNHLY and CDR2 FYNNEI. V gave up 4 bases and J gave up 4 bases, with 13 bases separating them. This CDR3 region has 15 residues. Here the CDR3 reads CASSVGGGITGELFF. The CDR3 DNA reads TGTGCCAGCAGTGTGGGCGGGGGCATCACCGGGGAGCTGTTTTTT.

The chain combines TRBV6-5 with TRBJ1-6, with D maybe TRBD1 (6 bases). Trimming took off 0 bases at V and 9 bases at J, with 12 bases between the two ends. The CDR3 has 15 residues. CDR1 and CDR2 from the germline V gene are MNHEY and SVGAGI. CDR3 sequence reads: CASSYSITGLSPLHF. For the CDR3, the DNA is TGTGCCAGCAGTTACTCGATTACAGGGCTTTCACCCCTCCACTTT.

The gene calls are TRBV5-6 and TRBJ2-5; TRBD2 aligns across 14 bases. Looked up from germline, CDR1 is SGHDT and CDR2 is YYEEEE. This CDR3 comprises 18 residues. J lost 2 bases, V lost 6 bases, and 12 bases had no gene match. The CDR3 DNA sequence: TGTGCCAGCACCAAAGAATTAGGACTAGCGGGGGGACAAGAGACCCAGTACTTC. This translates into CASTKELGLAGGQETQYF.

V and J are TRBV6-5 and TRBJ1-1, with 11 bases aligning to TRBD1. The CDR3 spans 15 residues. Losses at the gene ends were 4 bases for V and 4 bases for J; bases not matched to a gene: 5. CDR1 and CDR2 from the germline V gene are MNHEY and SVGAGI. CDR3 protein: CASSSPGQGVTEAFF. CDR3 DNA: TGTGCCAGCAGTTCTCCGGGACAGGGGGTCACTGAAGCTTTCTTT.

The chain couples TRBV6-6 to TRBJ2-7; 8 positions agree with TRBD1. Germline values: CDR1 MNHNY, CDR2 SVGAGI (reference sequence). V gave up 6 bases and J gave up 5 bases; unmatched junction bases: 12. This CDR3 region has 15 residues. The CDR3 loop is CASSNGRQGSNEQYF. As DNA, the CDR3 is TGTGCCAGCAGCAACGGGCGACAGGGGTCCAACGAGCAGTACTTC.

This clone was seen only once. The rearrangement uses TRBV5-1 and TRBJ2-2, with 7 positions matching TRBD1. Trimming removed 4 bases from V and 3 bases from J; junction bases left unmatched: 6. Per germline, CDR1 SGHRS and CDR2 YFSETQ. This CDR3 is 15 amino acids long. DNA of the CDR3: TGCGCCAGCAGCAAGGGACAGTCCGACACCGGGGAGCTGTTTTTT. It translates to CASSKGQSDTGELFF. Variable domain in full (rest from reference TRBV5-1 and TRBJ2-2): KAGVTQTPRYLIKTRGQQVTLSCSPISGHRSVSWYQQTPGQGLQFLFEYFSETQRNKGNFPGRFSGRQFSNSRSEMNVSTLELGDSALYLCASSKGQSDTGELFFGEGSRLTVL.

This chain uses TRBV11-2 with TRBJ1-4; D may be TRBD1 (5 bases). CDR1 SGHAT and CDR2 FQNNGV come from the germline V gene. The CDR3 covers 17 residues. The V gene lost 4 bases and the J gene lost 14 bases, with 29 bases spanning the gap. The CDR3 coding sequence is TGTGCCAGCAGCTCCTGGCCGCGGCTGGCCGCCGAGGGGTTTCTGTTTTTT. Its translation is CASSSWPRLAAEGFLFF.

The CDR3 reads CASSSDERWNSPLHF. CDR3 coding DNA: TGTGCCAGCAGTTCCGACGAGCGGTGGAATTCACCCCTCCACTTT. The chain employs TRBV6-1 and TRBJ1-6; D is undetermined. This CDR3 has 15 amino acids. Germline CDR1 and CDR2: MNHNS and SASEGT. V was shortened by 5 bases and J by 7 bases, with 15 bases between the two germline ends.

The DNA of the CDR3 is TGTGCCAGCAGCAGGGTTTTGGTGCTCCACGAGCAGTACTTC. Its translation: CASSRVLVLHEQYF. The chain uses TRBV5-6 and TRBJ2-7; no clear D. Germline V lookup: CDR1 SGHDT, CDR2 YYEEEE. The V gene lost 4 bases and the J gene lost 5 bases, with 16 bases spanning the gap. CDR3 size: 14 residues.

The chain's CDR3 is CASSRDRGSGANVLTF. CDR3 nucleotides: TGTGCCAGCAGCCGGGACAGAGGCTCTGGGGCCAACGTCCTGACTTTC. The chain recombines TRBV2 with TRBJ2-6, with TRBD1 matching 7 bases. V lost 6 bases to trimming and J lost 0 bases; unmatched junction nucleotides: 5. Germline lookup yields CDR1 SNHLY and CDR2 FYNNEI. CDR3 length equals 16 residues.

This chain links TRBV2 with TRBJ2-1, with a weak D call TRBD1 (5 bases). Germline V gene data show CDR1 as SNHLY and CDR2 as FYNNEI. Trimming cost V 2 bases and J 12 bases, with 20 bases left between them. This CDR3 has 15 residues. CDR3 in amino acids: CASSESGSGFSWQFF. DNA for the CDR3: TGTGCCAGCAGTGAAAGTGGGTCAGGGTTTAGTTGGCAGTTCTTC.